The clone carrying this TCR beta chain was observed a single time. The antigen is undetermined. PCR was performed using 60 Vbeta and 13 Jbeta primers. The repertoire was sequenced with immunoSEQ multiplex PCR; TCRdb's copy has only in-frame clones and lacks some. The sample records 120,000 or so clones, over 60% being singletons. These data originate in a study of cytomegalovirus exposure and HLA in healthy donors. Study-wide findings and caveats: Being productive about 90% or about 30% of the time was typical of most TCR beta V segments in an earlier analysis. TRBV6-2, TRBV6-3 and some other V segments were unresolvable in 87-base-pair reads.

The CDR3 has 14 residues. V gave up 5 bases and J gave up 4 bases, with 12 bases separating them. Germline V gene sequence: CDR1 MNHNY, CDR2 SVGAGI (reference sequence). The genes are TRBV6-6 and TRBJ1-3, with D possibly matching TRBD1 (6 bases). Input material: PBMCs. The sequence derives from a man between 25 and 39 years old in good health and CMV-seronegative. For the CDR3, the DNA is TGTGCCAGCAGTGATTACAGGGCCGGAAACACCATATATTTT. Residues: CASSDYRAGNTIYF.